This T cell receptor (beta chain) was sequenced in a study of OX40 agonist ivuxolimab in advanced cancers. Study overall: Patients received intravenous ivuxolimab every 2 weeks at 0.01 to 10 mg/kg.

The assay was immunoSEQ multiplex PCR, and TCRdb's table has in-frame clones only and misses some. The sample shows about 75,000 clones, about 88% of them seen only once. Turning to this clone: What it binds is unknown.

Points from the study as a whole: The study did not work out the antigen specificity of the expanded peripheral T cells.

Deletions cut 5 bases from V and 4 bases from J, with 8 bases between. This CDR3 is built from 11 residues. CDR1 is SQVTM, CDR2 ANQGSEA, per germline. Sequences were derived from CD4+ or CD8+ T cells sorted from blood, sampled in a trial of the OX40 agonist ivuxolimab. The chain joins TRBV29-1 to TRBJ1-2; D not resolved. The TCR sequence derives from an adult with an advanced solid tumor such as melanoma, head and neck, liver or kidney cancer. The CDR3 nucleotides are TGCAGCGTTACCAGTTTCTATGGCTACACCTTC. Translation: CSVTSFYGYTF.